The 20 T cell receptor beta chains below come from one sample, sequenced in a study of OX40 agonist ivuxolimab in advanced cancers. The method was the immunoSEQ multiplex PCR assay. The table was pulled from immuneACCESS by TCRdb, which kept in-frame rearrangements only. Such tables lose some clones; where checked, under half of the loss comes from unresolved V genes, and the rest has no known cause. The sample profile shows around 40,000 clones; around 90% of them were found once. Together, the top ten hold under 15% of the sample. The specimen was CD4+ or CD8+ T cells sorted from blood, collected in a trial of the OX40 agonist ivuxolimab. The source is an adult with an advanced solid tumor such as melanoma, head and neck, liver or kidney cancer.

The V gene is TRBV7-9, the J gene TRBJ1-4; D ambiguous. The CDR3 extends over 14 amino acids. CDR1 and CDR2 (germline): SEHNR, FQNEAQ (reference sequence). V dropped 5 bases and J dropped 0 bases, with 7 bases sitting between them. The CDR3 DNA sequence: TGTGCCAGCAGCGACGCATCAACTAATGAAAAACTGTTTTTT. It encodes CASSDASTNEKLFF.

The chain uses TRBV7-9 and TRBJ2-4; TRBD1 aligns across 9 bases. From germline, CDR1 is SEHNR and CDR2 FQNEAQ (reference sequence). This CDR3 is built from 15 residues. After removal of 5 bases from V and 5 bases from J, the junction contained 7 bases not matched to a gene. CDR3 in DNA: TGTGCCAGCAGCCCGACTACAGGGGGCCAAAACATTCAGTACTTC. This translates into CASSPTTGGQNIQYF.

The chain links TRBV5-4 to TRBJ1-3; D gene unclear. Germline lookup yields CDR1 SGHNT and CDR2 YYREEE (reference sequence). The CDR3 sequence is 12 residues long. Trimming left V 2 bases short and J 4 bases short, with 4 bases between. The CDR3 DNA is TGTGCCAGCAGCTTCTGGGGAAACACCATATATTTT. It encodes CASSFWGNTIYF.

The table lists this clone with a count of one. The CDR3 is CASIATVGNTIYF. CDR3 DNA: TGTGCCAGCATCGCGACAGTTGGAAACACCATATATTTT. The chain joins TRBV11-2 to TRBJ1-3, with a possible D match to TRBD1 (5 bases). The V and J ends lost 7 bases and 3 bases respectively, with 10 bases between them. CDR3 length equals 13 residues. Germline V gene lookup returns CDR1 SGHAT and CDR2 FQNNGV.

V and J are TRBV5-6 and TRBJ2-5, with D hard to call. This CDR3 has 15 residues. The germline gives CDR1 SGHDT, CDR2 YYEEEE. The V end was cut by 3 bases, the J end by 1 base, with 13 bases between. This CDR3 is CASSSGIAPQETQYF. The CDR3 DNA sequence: TGTGCCAGCAGCTCAGGCATAGCTCCCCAAGAGACCCAGTACTTC.

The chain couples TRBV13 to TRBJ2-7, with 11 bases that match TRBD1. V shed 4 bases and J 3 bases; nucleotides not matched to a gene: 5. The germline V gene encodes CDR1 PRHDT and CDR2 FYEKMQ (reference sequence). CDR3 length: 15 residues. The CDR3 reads CASSSFGTGGYEQYF. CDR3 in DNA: TGTGCCAGCAGCTCCTTCGGGACAGGGGGCTACGAGCAGTACTTC.

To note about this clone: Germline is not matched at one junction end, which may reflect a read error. CDR3 nucleotides: TGTGCTAGCAGCTTAGGCGGCGGGGCCTACAATGAGCAGTTCTTC. As protein: CASSLGGGAYNEQFF. The rearrangement uses TRBV7-7 and TRBJ2-1; perhaps TRBD2 as D (6 bases). This CDR3 spans 15 amino acids. CDR1 SSHAT and CDR2 FNYEAQ come from the germline V gene (reference sequence).

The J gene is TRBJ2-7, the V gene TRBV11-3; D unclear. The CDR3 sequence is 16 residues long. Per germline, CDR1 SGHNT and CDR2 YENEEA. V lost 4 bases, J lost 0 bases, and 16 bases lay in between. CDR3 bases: TGTGCCAGCAGCTCCACTGGGCCGGAGAGCTCCTACGAGCAGTACTTC. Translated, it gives CASSSTGPESSYEQYF.

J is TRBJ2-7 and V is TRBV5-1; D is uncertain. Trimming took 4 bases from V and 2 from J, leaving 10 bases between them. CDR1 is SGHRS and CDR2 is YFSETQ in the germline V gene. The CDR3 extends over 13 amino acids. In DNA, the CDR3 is TGCGCCAGCAGCCCAATAGGCGCCTACGAGCAGTACTTC. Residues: CASSPIGAYEQYF.

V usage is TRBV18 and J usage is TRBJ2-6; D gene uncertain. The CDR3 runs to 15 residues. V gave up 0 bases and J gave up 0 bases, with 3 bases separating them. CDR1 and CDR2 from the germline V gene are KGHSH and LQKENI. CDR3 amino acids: CASSPPDSGANVLTF. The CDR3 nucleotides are TGTGCCAGCTCACCACCAGACTCTGGGGCCAACGTCCTGACTTTC.

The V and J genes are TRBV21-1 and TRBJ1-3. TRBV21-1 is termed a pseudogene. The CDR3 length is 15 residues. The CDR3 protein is CASSTRRSSGNTIYF. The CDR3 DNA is TGTGCCAGCAGCACTCGTAGGAGCTCTGGAAACACCATATATTTT.

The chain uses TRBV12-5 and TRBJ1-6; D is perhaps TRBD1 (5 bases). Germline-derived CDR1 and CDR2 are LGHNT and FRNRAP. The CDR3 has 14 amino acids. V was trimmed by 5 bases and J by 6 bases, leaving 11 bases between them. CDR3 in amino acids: CASGLSGSNSPLHF. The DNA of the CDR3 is TGTGCTAGTGGTCTCTCAGGGAGTAATTCACCCCTCCACTTT.

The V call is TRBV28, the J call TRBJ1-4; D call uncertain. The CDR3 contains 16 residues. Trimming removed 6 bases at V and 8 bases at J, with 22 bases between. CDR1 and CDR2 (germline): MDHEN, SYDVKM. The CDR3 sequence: CASSKPTKAGREKLFF. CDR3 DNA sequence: TGTGCCAGCAGCAAACCAACCAAGGCAGGTCGCGAAAAACTGTTTTTT.

The CDR3 sequence: CASNRGSSYNEQFF. The CDR3 DNA reads as TGTGCCAGCAATCGAGGGAGCTCCTACAATGAGCAGTTCTTC. This chain uses TRBV2 with TRBJ2-1, with D possibly TRBD2 on 5 matching bases. Trimming shortened V by 7 bases and J by 0 bases, and 10 bases separated the two germline ends. The CDR3 is 14 amino acids. The V gene's germline CDR1 is SNHLY and CDR2 FYNNEI.

The CDR3 nucleotides are TGCAGCGTTGAAGACCCGACAGAGAGGAGCACCGGGGAGCTGTTTTTT. Its translation: CSVEDPTERSTGELFF. The J gene is TRBJ2-2, the V gene TRBV29-1; perhaps TRBD1 as D (5 bases). Germline V gene sequence: CDR1 SQVTM, CDR2 ANQGSEA. Deletions cut 0 bases from V and 4 bases from J, with 15 bases between. The CDR3 contains 16 residues.

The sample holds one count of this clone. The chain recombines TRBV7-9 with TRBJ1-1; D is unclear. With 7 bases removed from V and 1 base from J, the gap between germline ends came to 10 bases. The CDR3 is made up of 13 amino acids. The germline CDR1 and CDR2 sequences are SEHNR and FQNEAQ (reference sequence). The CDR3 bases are TGTGCCAGCAAAATGGGCAGGAACACTGAAGCTTTCTTT. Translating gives CASKMGRNTEAFF.

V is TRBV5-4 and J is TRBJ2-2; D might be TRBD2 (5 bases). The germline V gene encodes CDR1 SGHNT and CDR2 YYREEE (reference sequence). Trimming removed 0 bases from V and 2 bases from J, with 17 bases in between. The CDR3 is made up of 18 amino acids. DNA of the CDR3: TGTGCCAGCAGCTTGGCTTGGAAGACGGGAATTAACACCGGGGAGCTGTTTTTT. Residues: CASSLAWKTGINTGELFF.

CDR3 sequence (DNA): TGTGCCAGCAGCTTGGTTGGCGAGCAGTACTTC. This translates into CASSLVGEQYF. The rearrangement links TRBV5-6 to TRBJ2-7; D ambiguous. The CDR3 is 11 residues long. V was clipped by 0 bases and J by 6 bases, with 4 bases between them. Germline V lookup: CDR1 SGHDT, CDR2 YYEEEE.

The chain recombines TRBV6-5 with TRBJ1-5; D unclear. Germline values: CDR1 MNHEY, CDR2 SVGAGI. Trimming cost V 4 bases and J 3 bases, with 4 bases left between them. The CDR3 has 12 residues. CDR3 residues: CASSSLNQPQHF. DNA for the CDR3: TGTGCCAGCAGTTCCCTCAATCAGCCCCAGCATTTT.

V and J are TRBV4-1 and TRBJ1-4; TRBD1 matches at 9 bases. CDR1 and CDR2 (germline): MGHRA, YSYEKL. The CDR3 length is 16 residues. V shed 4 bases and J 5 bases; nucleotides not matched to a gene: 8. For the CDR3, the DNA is TGCGCCAGCAGCCGCTTGCGACAGGGGGTAAATGAAAAACTGTTTTTT. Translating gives CASSRLRQGVNEKLFF.